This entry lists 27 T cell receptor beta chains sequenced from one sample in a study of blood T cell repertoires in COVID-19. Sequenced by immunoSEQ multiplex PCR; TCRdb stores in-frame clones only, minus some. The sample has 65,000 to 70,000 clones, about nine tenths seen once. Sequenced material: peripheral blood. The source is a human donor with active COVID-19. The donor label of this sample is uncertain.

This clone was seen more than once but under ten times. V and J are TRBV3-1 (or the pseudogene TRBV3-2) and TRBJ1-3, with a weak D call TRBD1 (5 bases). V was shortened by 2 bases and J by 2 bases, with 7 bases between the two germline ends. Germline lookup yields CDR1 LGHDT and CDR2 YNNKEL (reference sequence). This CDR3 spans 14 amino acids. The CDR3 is CASSQSGAGNTIYF. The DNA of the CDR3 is TGTGCCAGCAGCCAATCGGGGGCTGGAAACACCATATATTTT.

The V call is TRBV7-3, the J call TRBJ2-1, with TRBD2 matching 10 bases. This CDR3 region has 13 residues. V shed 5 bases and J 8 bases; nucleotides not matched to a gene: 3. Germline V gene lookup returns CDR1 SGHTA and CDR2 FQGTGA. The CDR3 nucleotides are TGTGCCAGCAGCCCCGGGACTAGCGATGAGCAGTTCTTC. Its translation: CASSPGTSDEQFF.

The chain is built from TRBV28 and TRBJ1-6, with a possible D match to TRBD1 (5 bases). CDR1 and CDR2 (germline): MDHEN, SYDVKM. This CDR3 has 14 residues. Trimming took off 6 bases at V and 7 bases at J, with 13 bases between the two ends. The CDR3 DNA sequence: TGTGCCAGCAGGGGGCAGGGAGGGAATTCACCCCTCCACTTT. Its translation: CASRGQGGNSPLHF.

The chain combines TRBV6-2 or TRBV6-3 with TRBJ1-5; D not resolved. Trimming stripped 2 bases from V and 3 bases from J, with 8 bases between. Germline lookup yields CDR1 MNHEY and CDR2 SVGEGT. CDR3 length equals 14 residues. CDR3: CASSYGQINQPQHF. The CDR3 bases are TGTGCCAGCAGTTACGGGCAGATCAATCAGCCCCAGCATTTT.

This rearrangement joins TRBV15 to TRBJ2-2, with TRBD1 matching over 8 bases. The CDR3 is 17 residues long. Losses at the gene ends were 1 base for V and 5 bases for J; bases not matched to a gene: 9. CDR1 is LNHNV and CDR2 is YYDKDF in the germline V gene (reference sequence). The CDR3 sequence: CATSRARQGWKTGELFF. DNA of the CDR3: TGTGCCACCAGCAGAGCTAGACAGGGGTGGAAAACCGGGGAGCTGTTTTTT.

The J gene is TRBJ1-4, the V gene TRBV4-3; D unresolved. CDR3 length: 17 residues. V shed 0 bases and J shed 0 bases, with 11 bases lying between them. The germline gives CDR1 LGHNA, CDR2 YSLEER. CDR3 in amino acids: CASSQDLFSATNEKLFF. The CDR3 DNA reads TGCGCCAGCAGCCAAGATCTCTTTAGTGCAACTAATGAAAAACTGTTTTTT.

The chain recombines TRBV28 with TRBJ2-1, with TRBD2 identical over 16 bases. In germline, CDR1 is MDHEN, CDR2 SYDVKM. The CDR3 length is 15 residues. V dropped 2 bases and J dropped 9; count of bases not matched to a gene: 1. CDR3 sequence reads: CASSLGTSGGGEQFF. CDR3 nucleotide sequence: TGTGCCAGCAGTTTAGGGACTAGCGGGGGGGGTGAGCAGTTCTTC.

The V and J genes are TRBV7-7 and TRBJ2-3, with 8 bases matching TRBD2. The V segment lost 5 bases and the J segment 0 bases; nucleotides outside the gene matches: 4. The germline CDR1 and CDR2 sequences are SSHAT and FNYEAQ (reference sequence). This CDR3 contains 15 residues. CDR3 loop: CASSRGLASTDTQYF. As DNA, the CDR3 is TGTGCCAGCAGCCGAGGACTAGCTAGCACAGATACGCAGTATTTT. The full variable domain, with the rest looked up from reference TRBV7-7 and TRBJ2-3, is GAGVSQSPRYKVTKRGQDVTLRCDPISSHATLYWYQQALGQGPEFLTYFNYEAQPDKSGLPSDRFSAERPEGSISTLTIQRTEQRDSAMYRCASSRGLASTDTQYFGPGTRLTVL.

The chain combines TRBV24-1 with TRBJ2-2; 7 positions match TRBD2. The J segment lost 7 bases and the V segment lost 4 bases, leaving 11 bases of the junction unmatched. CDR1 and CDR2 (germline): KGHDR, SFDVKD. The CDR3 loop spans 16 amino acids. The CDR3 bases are TGTGCCACCAGTGAGGTGGGGGAGGGCCAGGTCGGGGAGCTGTTTTTT. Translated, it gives CATSEVGEGQVGELFF.

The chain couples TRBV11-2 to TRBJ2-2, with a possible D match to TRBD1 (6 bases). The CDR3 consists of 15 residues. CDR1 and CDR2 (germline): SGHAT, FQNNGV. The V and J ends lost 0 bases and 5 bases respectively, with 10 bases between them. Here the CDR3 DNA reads TGTGCCAGCAGCTTAGAACCCAGGGGAACCGGGGAGCTGTTTTTT. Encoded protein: CASSLEPRGTGELFF.

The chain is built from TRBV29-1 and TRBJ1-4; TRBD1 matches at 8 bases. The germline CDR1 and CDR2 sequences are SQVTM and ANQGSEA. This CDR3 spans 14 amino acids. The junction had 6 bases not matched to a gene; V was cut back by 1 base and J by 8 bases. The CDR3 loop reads CSVEADRGGEKLFF. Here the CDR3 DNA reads TGCAGCGTTGAAGCCGACAGGGGTGGAGAAAAACTGTTTTTT.

CDR3 nucleotide sequence: TGCGCCAGCAGCCCGGAACGAGGTAGGGGGACTGAAGCTTTCTTT. Translating gives CASSPERGRGTEAFF. The chain combines TRBV5-1 with TRBJ1-1, with D possibly TRBD1 on 6 matching bases. Trimming removed 4 bases from V and 5 bases from J, with 18 bases in between. This CDR3 is 15 amino acids long. CDR1 is SGHRS, CDR2 YFSETQ, per germline. Full variable domain (rest looked up from reference TRBV5-1 and TRBJ1-1): KAGVTQTPRYLIKTRGQQVTLSCSPISGHRSVSWYQQTPGQGLQFLFEYFSETQRNKGNFPGRFSGRQFSNSRSEMNVSTLELGDSALYLCASSPERGRGTEAFFGQGTRLTVV.

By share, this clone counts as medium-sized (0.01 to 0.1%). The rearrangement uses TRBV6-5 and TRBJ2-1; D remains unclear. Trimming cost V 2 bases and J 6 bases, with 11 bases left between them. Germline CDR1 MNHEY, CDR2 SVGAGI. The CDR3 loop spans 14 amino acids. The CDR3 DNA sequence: TGTGCCAGCAGTTACGTCAGTAGCTTCAATGAGCAGTTCTTC. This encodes CASSYVSSFNEQFF.

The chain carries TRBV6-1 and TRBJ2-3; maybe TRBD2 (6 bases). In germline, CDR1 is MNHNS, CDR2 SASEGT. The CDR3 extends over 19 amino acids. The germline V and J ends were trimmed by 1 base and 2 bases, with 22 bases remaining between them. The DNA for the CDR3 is TGTGCCAGCAGTGAAGGGGCGGCGGGACGGATTTCTACCACAGATACGCAGTATTTT. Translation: CASSEGAAGRISTTDTQYF.

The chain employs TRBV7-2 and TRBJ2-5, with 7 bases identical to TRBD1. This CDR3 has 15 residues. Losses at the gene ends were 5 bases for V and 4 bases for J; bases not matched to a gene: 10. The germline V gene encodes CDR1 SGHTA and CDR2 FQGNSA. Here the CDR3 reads CASSHRDRGRETQYF. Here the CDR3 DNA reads TGTGCCAGCAGCCACCGGGACAGAGGGCGAGAGACCCAGTACTTC.

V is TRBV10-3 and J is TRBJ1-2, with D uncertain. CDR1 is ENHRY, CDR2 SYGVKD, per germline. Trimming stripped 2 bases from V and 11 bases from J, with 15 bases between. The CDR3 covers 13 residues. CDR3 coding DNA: TGTGCCATCAGTGAGGACGGGGAGGTCTTGTACACCTTC. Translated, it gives CAISEDGEVLYTF.

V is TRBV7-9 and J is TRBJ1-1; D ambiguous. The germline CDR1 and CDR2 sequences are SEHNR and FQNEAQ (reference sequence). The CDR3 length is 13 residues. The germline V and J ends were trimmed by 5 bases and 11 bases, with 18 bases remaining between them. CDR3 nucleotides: TGTGCCAGCAGCCCAGATGGGGAGGGTCGGGCTTTCTTT. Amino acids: CASSPDGEGRAFF.

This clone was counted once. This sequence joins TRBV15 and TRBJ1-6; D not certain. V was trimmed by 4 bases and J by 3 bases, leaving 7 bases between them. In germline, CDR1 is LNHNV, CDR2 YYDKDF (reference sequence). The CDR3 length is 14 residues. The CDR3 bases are TGTGCCACCAGCAATGAACTCTATAATTCACCCCTCCACTTT. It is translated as CATSNELYNSPLHF.

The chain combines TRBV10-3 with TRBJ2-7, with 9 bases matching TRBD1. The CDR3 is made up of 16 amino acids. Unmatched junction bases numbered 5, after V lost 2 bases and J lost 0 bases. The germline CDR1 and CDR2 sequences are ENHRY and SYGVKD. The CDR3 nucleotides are TGTGCCATCAGTGAGCACGACAGGGGGGTCTCCTACGAGCAGTACTTC. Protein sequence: CAISEHDRGVSYEQYF.

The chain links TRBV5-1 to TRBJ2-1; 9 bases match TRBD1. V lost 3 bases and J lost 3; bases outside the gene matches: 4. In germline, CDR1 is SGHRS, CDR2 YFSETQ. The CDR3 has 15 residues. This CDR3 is CASSSGDRDYNEQFF. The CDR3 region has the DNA TGCGCCAGCAGCTCGGGGGACAGGGACTACAATGAGCAGTTCTTC.

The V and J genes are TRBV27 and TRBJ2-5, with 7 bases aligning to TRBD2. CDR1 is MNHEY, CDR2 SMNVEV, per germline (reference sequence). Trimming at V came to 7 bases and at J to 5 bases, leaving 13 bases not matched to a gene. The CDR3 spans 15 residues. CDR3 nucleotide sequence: TGTGCCAGCACCATGGGGGGAGGGAGCAGGGAGACCCAGTACTTC. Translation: CASTMGGGSRETQYF.

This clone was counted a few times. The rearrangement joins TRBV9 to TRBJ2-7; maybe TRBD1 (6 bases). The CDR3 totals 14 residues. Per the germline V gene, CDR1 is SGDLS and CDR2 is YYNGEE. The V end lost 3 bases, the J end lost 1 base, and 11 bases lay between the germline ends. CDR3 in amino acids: CASSGQASSYEQYF. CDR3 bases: TGTGCCAGCAGCGGACAGGCTTCGTCCTACGAGCAGTACTTC.

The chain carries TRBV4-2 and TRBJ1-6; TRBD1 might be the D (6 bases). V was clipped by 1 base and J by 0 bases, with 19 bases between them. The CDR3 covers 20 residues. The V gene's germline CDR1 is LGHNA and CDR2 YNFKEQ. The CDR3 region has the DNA TGTGCCAGCAGCCAAGTGACAGGCACAACCAGGAGCTCCTATAATTCACCCCTCCACTTT. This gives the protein CASSQVTGTTRSSYNSPLHF.

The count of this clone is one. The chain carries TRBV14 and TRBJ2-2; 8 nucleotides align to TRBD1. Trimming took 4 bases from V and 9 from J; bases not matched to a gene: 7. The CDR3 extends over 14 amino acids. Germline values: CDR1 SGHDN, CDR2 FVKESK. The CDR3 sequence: CASSLGQGARELFF. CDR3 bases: TGTGCCAGCAGCCTAGGACAGGGCGCCCGGGAGCTGTTTTTT.

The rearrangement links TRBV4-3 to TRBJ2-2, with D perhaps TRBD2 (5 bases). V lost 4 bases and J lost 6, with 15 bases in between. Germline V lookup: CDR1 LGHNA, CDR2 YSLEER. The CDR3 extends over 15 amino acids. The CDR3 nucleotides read TGCGCCAGCAGCCTGAGGGTTTCGGGTCCCGGGGAGCTGTTTTTT. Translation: CASSLRVSGPGELFF.

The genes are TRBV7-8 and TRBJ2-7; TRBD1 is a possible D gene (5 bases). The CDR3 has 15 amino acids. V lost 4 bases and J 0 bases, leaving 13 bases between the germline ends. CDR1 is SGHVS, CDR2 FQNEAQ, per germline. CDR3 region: CASSYRQQSSYEQYF. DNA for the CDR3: TGTGCCAGCAGCTATCGACAGCAAAGCTCCTACGAGCAGTACTTC.

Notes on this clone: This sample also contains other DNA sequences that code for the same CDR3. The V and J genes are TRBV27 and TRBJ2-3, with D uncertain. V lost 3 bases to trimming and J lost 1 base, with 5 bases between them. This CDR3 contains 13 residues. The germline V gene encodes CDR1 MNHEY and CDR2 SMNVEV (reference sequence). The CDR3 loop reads CASSLRGTDTQYF. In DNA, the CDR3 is TGTGCCAGCAGTTTGAGAGGCACAGATACGCAGTATTTT.